These 24 T cell receptor beta chains were all obtained from the same sample, sequenced in a study of T cells in Graves' hyperthyroidism and ophthalmopathy. The source material, RNA transcripts, was used to amplify TCR beta CDR3 regions. In the first-round RT-PCR of the TCR CDR3, the HTBI primer set was used. Each CDR3 protein is one row after TCRdb ran MiXCR on the multiplex PCR reads. The table lists approximately 870,000 distinct CDR3 sequences, about two fifths of them singletons. The sample was blood. The receptors come from a man between 18 and 29 years old with Graves' hyperthyroidism.

This chain connects TRBV25-1 to TRBJ2-7; 7 nucleotides agree with TRBD2. CDR3 length: 14 residues. J was trimmed by 4 bases and V by 2 bases; bases with no gene match: 5. Germline lookup yields CDR1 MGHDK and CDR2 SYGVNS. The CDR3 DNA is TGTGCCAGCAGTGAAGGCGGGAGTGATTACGAGCAGTACTTC. Amino acids: CASSEGGSDYEQYF.

The chain has TRBV7-9 and TRBJ2-7; 13 bases line up with TRBD2. Germline CDR1 reads SEHNR; CDR2 reads FQNEAQ (reference sequence). J gave up 5 bases and V 5 bases, and 6 bases lay outside the gene matches. The CDR3 runs 15 residues. The CDR3 DNA follows: TGTGCCAGCAGCCAAGGGACTAGCGGGATCAACGAGCAGTACTTC. Its protein is CASSQGTSGINEQYF.

This clonotype was picked up many times. The chain uses TRBV10-3 and TRBJ2-6; D not certain. CDR1 and CDR2 (germline): ENHRY, SYGVKD. Trimming cost V 3 bases and J 15 bases, with 12 bases left between them. The CDR3 runs 12 residues. The CDR3 DNA follows: TGTGCCATCAGTGAATTCTCGGCAGCCCTGACTTTC. Translating it yields CAISEFSAALTF.

The chain is built from TRBV9 and TRBJ2-2; 14 nucleotides align to TRBD2. With V trimmed by 3 bases and J by 2 bases, 6 bases remained unmatched. The CDR3 loop spans 18 amino acids. CDR1 and CDR2 (germline): SGDLS, YYNGEE. The CDR3 DNA sequence: TGTGCCAGCAGCGATACGACTAGCGGGGGGGGTAACACCGGGGAGCTGTTTTTT. It translates to CASSDTTSGGGNTGELFF.

This clonotype was detected only a few times. The rearrangement links TRBV7-2 to TRBJ1-1; possibly TRBD1 for D (5 bases). The CDR3 sequence is 13 residues long. Looked up from germline, CDR1 is SGHTA and CDR2 is FQGNSA. V lost 1 base, J lost 6 bases, and 9 bases lay in between. CDR3 DNA: TGTGCCAGCAGCTTAGACAGGAGGGCTGAAGCTTTCTTT. It yields the protein CASSLDRRAEAFF. The whole variable domain, filled in from reference TRBV7-2 and TRBJ1-1, reads GAGVSQSPSNKVTEKGKDVELRCDPISGHTALYWYRQSLGQGLEFLIYFQGNSAPDKSGLPSDRFSAERTGGSVSTLTIQRTQQEDSAVYLCASSLDRRAEAFFGQGTRLTVV.

This clonotype came up a few times. V and J are TRBV7-3 and TRBJ2-2; 8 positions agree with TRBD1. Germline-derived CDR1 and CDR2 are SGHTA and FQGTGA. The CDR3 runs to 16 residues. V lost 2 bases and J lost 1; bases outside the gene matches: 3. CDR3 loop: CASSLHGTGNTGELFF. CDR3 DNA sequence: TGTGCCAGCAGCTTACACGGGACAGGGAACACCGGGGAGCTGTTTTTT.

This clonotype appeared many times. The chain is built from TRBV29-1 and TRBJ2-5, with D uncertain. The germline gives CDR1 SQVTM, CDR2 ANQGSEA. V shed 1 base and J shed 3 bases, with 3 bases lying between them. The CDR3 contains 11 residues. The CDR3 DNA follows: TGCAGCGTTGAAGTCAAAGAGACCCAGTACTTC. Translated, it gives CSVEVKETQYF.

The table lists this clonotype with many counts. The gene calls are TRBV7-8 and TRBJ2-5, with 11 positions matching TRBD2. This CDR3 is 15 amino acids long. The germline V gene encodes CDR1 SGHVS and CDR2 FQNEAQ. The ends lost 3 bases at V and 1 base at J; junction bases unmatched: 1. CDR3 nucleotide sequence: TGTGCCAGCAGCTTGACTAGCGGGGCCCAAGAGACCCAGTACTTC. Translating it yields CASSLTSGAQETQYF.

This clonotype was seen at least ten times. The chain links TRBV10-3 to TRBJ2-7, with D possibly being TRBD2 (5 bases). From germline, CDR1 is ENHRY and CDR2 SYGVKD. The CDR3 loop spans 14 amino acids. V lost 11 bases, J lost 6 bases, and 23 bases lay in between. The CDR3 spells CASLMDGRRSEQYF. The DNA for the CDR3 is TGTGCCTCGTTGATGGACGGTCGGAGGAGCGAGCAGTACTTC.

The genes are TRBV5-1 and TRBJ2-7; 7 positions agree with TRBD1. This CDR3 has 13 amino acids. With V trimmed by 1 base and J by 5 bases, 3 bases remained unmatched. CDR1 SGHRS and CDR2 YFSETQ come from the germline V gene. CDR3 residues: CASSLQGVNEQYF. The CDR3 region has the DNA TGCGCCAGCAGCTTGCAGGGGGTCAACGAGCAGTACTTC. Full variable domain (outside the CDR3, taken from reference TRBV5-1 and TRBJ2-7): KAGVTQTPRYLIKTRGQQVTLSCSPISGHRSVSWYQQTPGQGLQFLFEYFSETQRNKGNFPGRFSGRQFSNSRSEMNVSTLELGDSALYLCASSLQGVNEQYFGPGTRLTVT.

Turning to this clonotype: The final CDR3 position lacks the conserved phenylalanine or tryptophan, pointing to a likely read error. No DNA is shown, since the ends of the CDR3 on it are uncertain; the CDR3 is the one TCRdb lists. The chain is built from TRBV7-3 and TRBJ1-1; the D call in the table, TRBD1, was not verified against the DNA. The CDR3 totals 12 residues, both ends included. Germline CDR1 and CDR2: SGHTA and FQGTGA. The CDR3 reads CASSPKEPPRKM.

This clonotype was detected only a few times. The gene calls are TRBV11-2 and TRBJ1-6; D perhaps matches TRBD1 (5 bases). The length of the CDR3 is 15 residues. Germline CDR1 and CDR2: SGHAT and FQNNGV. V was cut by 6 bases and J by 3 bases, with 12 bases left in between. CDR3 amino acids: CASSPAGGYNSPLHF. The CDR3 DNA sequence: TGTGCCAGCAGTCCTGCCGGGGGCTATAATTCACCCCTCCACTTT.

This clonotype was seen more than once but under ten times. The chain links TRBV29-1 to TRBJ1-1; the D is unclear. Trimming took 2 bases from V and 2 from J, leaving 9 bases between them. Germline-derived CDR1 and CDR2 are SQVTM and ANQGSEA. The CDR3 has 13 amino acids. The CDR3 here is CSVEFGLNTEAFF. Written as DNA, the CDR3 is TGCAGCGTTGAATTTGGGTTAAACACTGAAGCTTTCTTT.

The rearrangement joins TRBV2 to TRBJ1-1; 9 nucleotides match TRBD1. The CDR3 is 12 residues long. V lost 6 bases to trimming and J lost 11 bases; unmatched junction nucleotides: 7. Germline V CDR1 and CDR2: SNHLY, FYNNEI. CDR3 sequence reads: CASRGTGWIAFF. The CDR3, as DNA: TGTGCCAGCAGAGGGACAGGGTGGATCGCTTTCTTT.

The V call is TRBV20-1, the J call TRBJ2-1, with D unclear. Trimming removed 3 bases at V and 10 bases at J, with 19 bases between. This CDR3 has 14 residues. From germline, CDR1 is DFQATT and CDR2 SNEGSKA (reference sequence). CDR3: CSARVARVSGEQFF. For the CDR3, the DNA is TGCAGTGCTAGGGTCGCCCGGGTGTCCGGGGAGCAGTTCTTC.

As regards this clonotype: Given a much more abundant clone one base away, this may be a read error. Because the CDR3 is missing its conserved closing phenylalanine or tryptophan, this is likely a read error. This chain uses TRBV29-1 with TRBJ2-2; TRBD2 aligns across 14 bases. Trimming took 4 bases from V and 3 from J; bases not matched to a gene: 1. The CDR3 runs 15 residues. The V gene's germline CDR1 is SQVTM and CDR2 ANQGSEA. CDR3 amino acids: CSVVTSGRDTGELFS. The CDR3 DNA is TGCAGCGTTGTGACTAGCGGGAGGGACACCGGGGAGCTGTTTTCT.

In regard to this clonotype: This may stem from a read error, because a much larger clone lies one nucleotide away. The rearrangement uses TRBV29-1 and TRBJ2-5, with 16 bases aligning to TRBD2. The ends lost 0 bases at V and 0 bases at J; junction bases unmatched: 7. This CDR3 contains 19 residues. The germline V gene encodes CDR1 SQVTM and CDR2 ANQGSEA. CDR3 sequence (DNA): TGCAGCGTTGAAGAGGGACTAGCGGGAGGGCCGGGGTACCAAGAGACCCAGTACTTC. Amino acid sequence: CSVEEGLAGGPGYQETQYF.

The V gene is TRBV4-3, the J gene TRBJ1-5; D is uncertain. CDR3 length: 15 residues. Germline V gene lookup returns CDR1 LGHNA and CDR2 YSLEER. Trimming removed 0 bases at V and 2 bases at J, with 8 bases between. The CDR3 reads CASSQDSGGNQPQHF. The CDR3 coding sequence is TGCGCCAGCAGCCAAGACAGTGGCGGCAATCAGCCCCAGCATTTT.

V gene TRBV7-2 combines with J gene TRBJ1-5; D unresolved. The V gene lost 5 bases and the J gene lost 5 bases, with 13 bases spanning the gap. The CDR3 is made up of 14 amino acids. Per germline, CDR1 SGHTA and CDR2 FQGNSA. The CDR3 loop is CASSHAGTYQPQHF. The CDR3, as DNA: TGTGCCAGCAGCCATGCGGGAACCTATCAGCCCCAGCATTTT.

This clonotype turned up a few times. The chain uses TRBV12-3 or TRBV12-4 and TRBJ2-5, with D perhaps matching TRBD2 (5 bases). V was cut by 0 bases and J by 7 bases, with 12 bases left in between. CDR3 length: 14 amino acids. The CDR3 nucleotides are TGTGCCAGCAGTTTAGCCAATGAAGAGGGGACCCAGTACTTC. Translation gives CASSLANEEGTQYF.

The rearrangement joins TRBV24-1 to TRBJ2-5; weak D call: TRBD2 (6 bases). Germline loops: CDR1 KGHDR, CDR2 SFDVKD. V lost 4 bases to trimming and J lost 5 bases, with 22 bases between them. This CDR3 contains 17 residues. For the CDR3, the DNA is TGTGCCACCAGTGACTCCCCCGGGGGACGGATACTGGAGACCCAGTACTTC. Protein: CATSDSPGGRILETQYF.

The gene calls are TRBV20-1 and TRBJ2-2, with TRBD2 identical over 11 bases. After removal of 4 bases from V and 4 bases from J, the junction contained 8 bases not matched to a gene. Germline-derived CDR1 and CDR2 are DFQATT and SNEGSKA (reference sequence). This CDR3 is built from 16 residues. CDR3 in DNA: TGCAGTGCTATCCGACTAGCGGGGAGCGGCACCGGGGAGCTGTTTTTT. Translating gives CSAIRLAGSGTGELFF.

Note on this clonotype: It is likely a read error, because the conserved phenylalanine at the end of the CDR3 is missing. The chain uses TRBV12-3 or TRBV12-4 and TRBJ1-1; D is ambiguous. V lost 1 base and J lost 5, with 2 bases in between. The CDR3 extends over 11 amino acids. The CDR3 nucleotides read TGTGCCAGCAGTTTAGGAACTGAAGCTTTCTCT. As protein: CASSLGTEAFS.

This chain joins TRBV7-2 and TRBJ2-5, with TRBD1 identical over 7 bases. Germline V gene lookup returns CDR1 SGHTA and CDR2 FQGNSA. The J segment lost 4 bases and the V segment lost 5 bases, leaving 7 bases of the junction unmatched. The CDR3 covers 14 residues. The CDR3 nucleotides are TGTGCCAGCAGCCGTCGACAGGGTACAGAGACCCAGTACTTC. Its protein product is CASSRRQGTETQYF.